A selection of T cell receptor beta chains follows, all from one sample in a study of brain T cells in children with intractable seizures. The repertoire was sequenced with immunoSEQ multiplex PCR; TCRdb's copy has only in-frame clones and lacks some. Altogether about 64,000 clones are present, 90% to 97% being singletons, with the ten largest covering approximately 0.38%. The specimen was peripheral blood, collected at surgery. Every receptor here comes from a boy less than two years old with focal cortical dysplasia and intractable seizures. Both conserved end residues are part of each CDR3. A D gene is named only where the DNA matches it firmly. For some rows the clone size is stated as once, few or many, or as a class when expanded; others skip it.

d_call,clone_size,v_call,j_call,cdr3_aa,cdr3_nt
-,-,TRBV2,TRBJ2-2,CASSEGAKGGELFF,TGTGCCAGCAGTGAGGGCGCTAAGGGCGGGGAGCTGTTTTTT
TRBD2,-,TRBV7-2,TRBJ2-1,CASSPYIAGRYNEQFF,TGTGCCAGCAGCCCGTACATAGCGGGGCGCTACAATGAGCAGTTCTTC
TRBD2,-,TRBV7-2,TRBJ2-5,CASSLGASGGAGETQYF,TGTGCCAGCAGCTTAGGTGCTAGCGGGGGGGCCGGGGAGACCCAGTACTTC
TRBD2,-,TRBV5-6,TRBJ2-2,CASRSKAGGAGELFF,TGTGCCAGCAGGTCGAAGGCGGGGGGGGCCGGGGAGCTGTTTTTT
TRBD2,-,TRBV27,TRBJ2-2,CASNPGTSGFKNTGELFF,TGTGCCAGCAACCCCGGGACTAGCGGATTTAAAAACACCGGGGAGCTGTTTTTT
-,-,TRBV19,TRBJ1-5,CASGEGNQPQHF,TGTGCCAGTGGAGAGGGTAATCAGCCCCAGCATTTT
TRBD1,-,TRBV28,TRBJ2-2,CASARDRGNTGELFF,TGTGCCAGCGCCAGGGACAGGGGGAACACCGGGGAGCTGTTTTTT
TRBD1,-,TRBV24-1,TRBJ2-7,CATSDPGTGKDEQYF,TGTGCCACCAGTGATCCAGGGACAGGGAAGGACGAGCAGTACTTC
-,-,TRBV7-3,TRBJ2-1,CASSLTGRSSYNEQFF,TGTGCCAGCAGCTTAACGGGTCGGAGTTCCTACAATGAGCAGTTCTTC
-,-,TRBV5-4,TRBJ2-5,CASRPPGGRETQYF,TGTGCCAGCAGACCCCCTGGGGGACGCGAGACCCAGTACTTC
-,-,TRBV4-2,TRBJ1-2,CAGSVEGGGNGYTF,TGTGCCGGCAGCGTCGAGGGGGGAGGGAATGGCTACACCTTC
-,few,TRBV11-2,TRBJ1-2,CASSLGDVANYGYTF,TGTGCCAGCAGCTTAGGGGACGTAGCTAACTATGGCTACACCTTC
-,-,TRBV7-9,TRBJ2-5,CASSLAGGSSQETQYF,TGTGCCAGCAGCTTAGCGGGCGGGTCCAGCCAAGAGACCCAGTACTTC
TRBD1,-,TRBV28,TRBJ2-7,CASSNYRGPSYEQYF,TGTGCCAGCAGTAACTACAGGGGGCCCTCCTACGAGCAGTACTTC
-,-,TRBV7-2,TRBJ2-7,CASNPNTGVHEQYF,TGTGCCAGCAACCCGAATACAGGAGTCCACGAGCAGTACTTC
TRBD1,-,TRBV5-1,TRBJ2-7,CASSPGTGSYEQYF,TGCGCCAGCAGCCCGGGGACAGGGTCCTACGAGCAGTACTTC
-,-,TRBV12-5,TRBJ2-7,CASGFSRGESYEQYF,TGTGCTAGTGGTTTTTCCCGTGGGGAGTCCTACGAGCAGTACTTC
-,-,TRBV27,TRBJ1-5,CANKGRRKDSNQPQHF,TGTGCCAACAAGGGACGGCGGAAAGATAGCAATCAGCCCCAGCATTTT
-,-,TRBV12-3/TRBV12-4,TRBJ2-1,CASSLTGGQFF,TGTGCCAGCAGTCTGACAGGTGGGCAGTTCTTC
-,-,TRBV2,TRBJ1-4,CASTKQGTREKLFF,TGTGCCAGCACTAAACAGGGAACGCGAGAAAAACTGTTTTTT
-,-,TRBV11-2,TRBJ2-3,CASSPGTSDTQYF,TGTGCCAGCAGCCCGGGGACGTCGGATACGCAGTATTTT
-,-,TRBV15,TRBJ2-5,CATSRGSGQETQYF,TGTGCCACCAGTCGGGGATCGGGTCAAGAGACCCAGTACTTC
TRBD2,-,TRBV3-1/TRBV3-2,TRBJ2-1,CASSQGSGFYNEQFF,TGTGCCAGCAGCCAAGGTAGCGGGTTTTACAATGAGCAGTTCTTC
TRBD1,-,TRBV28,TRBJ1-1,CASSSMGQFNTEAFF,TGTGCCAGCAGTTCTATGGGACAGTTCAACACTGAAGCTTTCTTT